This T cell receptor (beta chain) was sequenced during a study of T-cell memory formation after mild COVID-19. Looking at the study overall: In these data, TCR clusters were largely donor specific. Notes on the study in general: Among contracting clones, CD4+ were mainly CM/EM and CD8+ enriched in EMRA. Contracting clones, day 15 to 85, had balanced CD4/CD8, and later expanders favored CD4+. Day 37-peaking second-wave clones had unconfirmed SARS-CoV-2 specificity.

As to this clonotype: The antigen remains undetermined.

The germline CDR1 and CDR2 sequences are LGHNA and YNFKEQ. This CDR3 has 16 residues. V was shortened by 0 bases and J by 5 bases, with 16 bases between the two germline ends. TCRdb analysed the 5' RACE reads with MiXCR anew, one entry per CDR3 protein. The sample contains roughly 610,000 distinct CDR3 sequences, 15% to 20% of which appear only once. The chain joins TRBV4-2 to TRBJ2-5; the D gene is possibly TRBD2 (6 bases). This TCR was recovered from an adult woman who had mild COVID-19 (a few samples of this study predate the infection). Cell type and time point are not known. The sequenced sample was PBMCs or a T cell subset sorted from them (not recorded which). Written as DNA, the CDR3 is TGTGCCAGCAGCCAAGAGCGGGGACCCCGAACGGAGACCCAGTACTTC. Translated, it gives CASSQERGPRTETQYF.